This T cell receptor beta chain was documented in a study of T-cell reconstitution after alpha-beta-depleted transplantation in children. Preparation of the TCRbeta library used unique molecular identifiers. TCRdb re-derived calls from the PCR reads in MiXCR, one entry per CDR3 protein. The data contain just over 950,000 distinct CDR3 sequences, 25% to 35% of them seen just once; the ten biggest clones take up over 25%. This CDR3 is 13 amino acids long. Trimming pared 6 bases from V and 10 bases from J, leaving 16 bases between. Sequencing used PBMCs, mostly from graft donor cells, obtained 360 days after TCRalphabeta/CD19-depleted stem cell transplant. V and J are TRBV12-3 or TRBV12-4 and TRBJ2-1; tentatively, D is TRBD2 (6 bases). This receptor was identified in a boy under three years old who had a stem cell transplant for SCID, so the T cells may come from the graft donor. The CDR3 reads CASSLTRVREQFF. In DNA form, the CDR3 reads TGTGCCAGCAGCTTGACTAGGGTTCGGGAGCAGTTCTTC.